This is a list of T cell receptor beta chains from one sample in a study of cytomegalovirus exposure and HLA in healthy donors. TCRdb keeps only in-frame clones here, not all; method: immunoSEQ multiplex PCR. The sample includes about 150,000 clones, roughly 80% of them seen just once. The sample was PBMCs. The receptors originated from a man in his late teens or twenties in good health and CMV-seropositive. Each CDR3 is given with its conserved first and last residue. Clone size is not always given. Where it is, it says once, few, many or a class for expanded clones.

abundance,v_gene,CDR3aa
NA,TRBV6-1,CASSDSFPDEQFF
NA,TRBV7-9,CASSYRDYPYEQYF
NA,TRBV6-5,CASSYGRQGSRTEAFF
NA,TRBV2,CASSLGLARNIQYF
NA,TRBV28,CASSMTGDTEAFF
few,TRBV7-3,CASSLEIAGPQYF
NA,TRBV5-1,CASSLVVGGPNEQYF
NA,TRBV7-8,CASSPGMSSGSISTYNEQFF
once,TRBV19,CASSQDRGNNYGYTF
NA,TRBV9,CASSVGVGGEKLFF
few,TRBV10-3,CAISAKADGRMTGTYEQYF
NA,TRBV10-3,CAISEESLANTWEQYF
NA,TRBV2,CASRPGLITDTQYF
NA,TRBV28,CAGSTGGLVNEKLFF
NA,TRBV6-5,CASRPLGLAANTQYF
NA,TRBV5-1,CASSLITGGNTIYF
few,TRBV7-9,CSSSPQGDTEAFF
NA,TRBV7-9,CASSPRVGGSYEQYF
NA,TRBV4-1,CASSQMAAYGYTF
NA,TRBV29-1,CSVGSWTGGPTGELFF